This entry describes one T cell receptor beta chain. The data are from a study of T-cell reconstitution after alpha-beta-depleted transplantation in children. Per germline, CDR1 LNHNV and CDR2 YYDKDF (reference sequence). CDR3 length: 14 residues. V gave up 0 bases and J gave up 6 bases, with 11 bases separating them. The library targeted TCRbeta and was prepared with unique molecular identifiers. Using its own MiXCR run on the PCR reads, TCRdb lists one record per CDR3 protein. The repertoire holds approximately 490,000 distinct CDR3 sequences, with under 12% as singletons. The chain links TRBV15 to TRBJ1-1; a possible D gene is TRBD1 (5 bases). This TCR came from a child aged 2 to 15 with inherited bone marrow failure, due to receive a stem cell transplant. Sequencing used PBMCs, obtained before TCRalphabeta/CD19-depleted stem cell transplant. The CDR3 region has the DNA TGTGCCACCAGCAGAGAGGGCGTGGGGGCTGAAGCTTTCTTT. It encodes CATSREGVGAEAFF.